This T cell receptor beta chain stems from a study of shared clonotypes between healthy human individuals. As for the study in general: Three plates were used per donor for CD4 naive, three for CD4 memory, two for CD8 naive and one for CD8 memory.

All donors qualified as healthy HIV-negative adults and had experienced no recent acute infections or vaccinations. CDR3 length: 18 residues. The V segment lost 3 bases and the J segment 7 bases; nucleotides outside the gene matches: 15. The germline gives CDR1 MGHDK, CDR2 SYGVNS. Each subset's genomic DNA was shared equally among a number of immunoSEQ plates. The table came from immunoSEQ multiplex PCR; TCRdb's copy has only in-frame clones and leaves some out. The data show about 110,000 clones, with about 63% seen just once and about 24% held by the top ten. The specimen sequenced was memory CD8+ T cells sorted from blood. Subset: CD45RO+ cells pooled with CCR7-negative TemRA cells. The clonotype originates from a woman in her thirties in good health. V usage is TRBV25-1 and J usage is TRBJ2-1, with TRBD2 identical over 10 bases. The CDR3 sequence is CASSDSASGSKGMNEQFF. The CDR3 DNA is TGTGCCAGCAGTGATAGTGCTAGCGGGAGTAAGGGTATGAATGAGCAGTTCTTC.